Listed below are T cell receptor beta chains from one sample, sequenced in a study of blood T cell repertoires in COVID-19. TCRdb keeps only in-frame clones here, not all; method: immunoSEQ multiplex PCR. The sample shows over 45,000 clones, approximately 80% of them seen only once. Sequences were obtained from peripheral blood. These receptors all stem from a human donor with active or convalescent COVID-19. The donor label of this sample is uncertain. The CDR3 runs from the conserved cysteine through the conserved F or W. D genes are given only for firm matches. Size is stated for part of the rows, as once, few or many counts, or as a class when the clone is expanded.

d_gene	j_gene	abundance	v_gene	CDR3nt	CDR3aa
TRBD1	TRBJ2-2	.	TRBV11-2	TGTGCCAGCAGCCCTCGACAGGGGGCAGCCGGGGAGCTGTTTTTT	CASSPRQGAAGELFF
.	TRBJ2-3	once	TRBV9	TGTGCCAGCAGCGTAGGGACAGACCTCACAGATACGCAGTATTTT	CASSVGTDLTDTQYF
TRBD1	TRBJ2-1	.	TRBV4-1	TGCGCCAGCAGCCAAGGAATGACAGGGGAGAATGAGCAGTTCTTC	CASSQGMTGENEQFF
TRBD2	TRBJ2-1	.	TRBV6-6	TGTGCCAGCAGTCGAGCCGGGACTAGCGGGAGCAATGAGCAGTTCTTC	CASSRAGTSGSNEQFF
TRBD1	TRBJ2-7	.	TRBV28	TGTGCCAGCAGTTCCCTTGGACAGGGCGACGAGCAGTACTTC	CASSSLGQGDEQYF
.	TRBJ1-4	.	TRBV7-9	TGTGCCAGCAGCCAAGGCGGGGGATTTAATGAAAAACTGTTTTTT	CASSQGGGFNEKLFF
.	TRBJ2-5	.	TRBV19	TGTGCCAGTAGTACCGGGGACACCCAGACCCAGTACTTC	CASSTGDTQTQYF
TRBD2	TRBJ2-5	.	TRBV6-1	TGTGCCAGCAGTGAAGAACTAGCGGGAGGGCCCTCGGAAGAGACCCAGTACTTC	CASSEELAGGPSEETQYF
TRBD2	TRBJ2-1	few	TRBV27	TGTGCCAGCAGTTCGTTAGCGGGAGGAAACAATGAGCAGTTCTTC	CASSSLAGGNNEQFF
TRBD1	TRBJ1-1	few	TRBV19	TGTGCCAGTAGTCCCCGGACAGGAGGTAACGCTGAAGCTTTCTTT	CASSPRTGGNAEAFF
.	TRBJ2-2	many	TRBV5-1	TGCGCCAGCAGCTCGCTGACAGGAGCGAACACCGGGGAGCTGTTTTTT	CASSSLTGANTGELFF
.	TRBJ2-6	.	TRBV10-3	TGTGCCATCAGTAACAGGGACTCTGGGGCCAACGTCCTGACTTTC	CAISNRDSGANVLTF
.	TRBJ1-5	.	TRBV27	TGTGCCAGCAGTTTAGCTTTGGTGGGTCGAGGGAATCAGCCCCAGCATTTT	CASSLALVGRGNQPQHF
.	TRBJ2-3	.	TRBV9	TGTGCCAGCAGCGTAGGGGTCTTAGCAACAGATACGCAGTATTTT	CASSVGVLATDTQYF
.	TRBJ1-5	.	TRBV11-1	TGTGCCAGCAGCTTCTCGGACAGACAGCCCCAGCATTTT	CASSFSDRQPQHF
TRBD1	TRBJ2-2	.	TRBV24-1	TGTGCCACCAGTCCTCAGGGGGCGATCGGGGAGCTGTTTTTT	CATSPQGAIGELFF
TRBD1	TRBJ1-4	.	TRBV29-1	TGCAGCGTTGCTAAAGGGACAGCAACTAATGAAAAACTGTTTTTT	CSVAKGTATNEKLFF
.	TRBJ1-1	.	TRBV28	TGTGCCAGCAGGGCTGGACAGAGGCGCGGTGTGAAGCTTTTCTTT	CASRAGQRRGVKLFF
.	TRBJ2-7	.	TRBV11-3	TGTGCCAGCAGCTCGGACAGCAACGAGCAGTACTTC	CASSSDSNEQYF
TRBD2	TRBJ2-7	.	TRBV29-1	TGCAGCGTCCTAGCGGTAACGTCCCACGAGCAGTACTTC	CSVLAVTSHEQYF
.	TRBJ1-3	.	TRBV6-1	TGTGCCAGCATTGAACCCAGGGGAAACACCATATATTTT	CASIEPRGNTIYF
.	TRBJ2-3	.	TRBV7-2	TGTGCCGCGGCGGTAATACGCACAGATACGCAGTATTTT	CAAAVIRTDTQYF
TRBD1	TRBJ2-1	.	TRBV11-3	TGTGCCAGCAGCTTAGGGGCTACAGGGGTCGATGAGCAGTTCTTC	CASSLGATGVDEQFF
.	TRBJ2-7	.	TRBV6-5	TGTGCCAGCAGTTACTCACAGGGAAGATACGAGCAGTACTTC	CASSYSQGRYEQYF
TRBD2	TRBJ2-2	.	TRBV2	TGTGCCAGCAGCGACGGTGTGCGGGAGGCCGGGGAGCTGTTTTTT	CASSDGVREAGELFF
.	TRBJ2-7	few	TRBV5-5	TGTGCCAGCAGCTTGTGGAGAGGGCTAGACGAGCAGTACTTC	CASSLWRGLDEQYF
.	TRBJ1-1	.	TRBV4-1	TGCGCCAGCAGCCAAGATAGGGGCCACACTGAAGCTTTCTTT	CASSQDRGHTEAFF
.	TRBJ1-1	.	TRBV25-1	TGTGCCAGCATAGAAAACACTGAAGCTTTCTTT	CASIENTEAFF
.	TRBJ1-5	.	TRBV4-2	TGTGCCAGCAGCCAAGACAACGCTATGAATCAGCCCCAGCATTTT	CASSQDNAMNQPQHF
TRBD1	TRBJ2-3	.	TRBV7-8	TGTGCCAGCAGCCGCCAGGGGGCAGTCTTTGATACGCAGTATTTT	CASSRQGAVFDTQYF
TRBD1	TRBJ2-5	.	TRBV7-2	TGTGCCAGCAGCCAGTCCCGGACAGGGGAATTCGACCAGTACTTC	CASSQSRTGEFDQYF
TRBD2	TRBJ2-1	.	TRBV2	TGTGCCAGCAGAAGGACTAGCGGGAGCTATGAGCAGTTCTTC	CASRRTSGSYEQFF
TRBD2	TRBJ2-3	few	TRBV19	TGTGCCAGTGGATCCCCGGTGGTAGCGGGAAGGGCTACGCAGTATTTT	CASGSPVVAGRATQYF
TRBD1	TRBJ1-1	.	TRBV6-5	TGTGCCAGCAGTTACCGGGACAGGCACACTGAAGCTTTCTTT	CASSYRDRHTEAFF
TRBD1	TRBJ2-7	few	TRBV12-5	TGTGCTAGTGGTTTAGCCGGGACAGGGGCTTATCAGTACTTC	CASGLAGTGAYQYF
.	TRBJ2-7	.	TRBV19	TGTGCCAGTAGTACTACTGGTCCAGGGAGGCACGAGCAGTACTTC	CASSTTGPGRHEQYF
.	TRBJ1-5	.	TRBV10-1	TGCGCCAGCAGTGAGCGGGAACGCAGCAATCAGCCCCAGCATTTT	CASSERERSNQPQHF
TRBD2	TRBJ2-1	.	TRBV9	TGTGCCAGCAGCGTAGGGACTAGCGGCTACAATGAGCAGTTCTTC	CASSVGTSGYNEQFF
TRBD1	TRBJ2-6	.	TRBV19	TGTGCCAGTAGTATAGGACAGGGCCGCTCTGGGGCCAACGTCCTGACTTTC	CASSIGQGRSGANVLTF
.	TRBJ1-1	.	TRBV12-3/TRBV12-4	TGTGCCAGCAGTCGCACCGGGATCCAAACAGCTTTCTTT	CASSRTGIQTAFF
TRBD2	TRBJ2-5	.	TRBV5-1	TGCGCCAGCAGCGCGACTAGCGGCCAAGAGACCCAGTACTTC	CASSATSGQETQYF
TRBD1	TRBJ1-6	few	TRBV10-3	TGTGCCACCGGGGACAGGGGGATTGATAATTCACCCCTCCACTTT	CATGDRGIDNSPLHF
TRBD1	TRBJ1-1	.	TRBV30	TGTGCCTGGAGTGTCCCGACAGGGCTCACTGAAGCTTTCTTT	CAWSVPTGLTEAFF
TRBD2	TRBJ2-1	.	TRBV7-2	TGTGCCAGCAGCTTAGATGGTACTAGCGGGAATTGGGGGCAGTTCTTC	CASSLDGTSGNWGQFF
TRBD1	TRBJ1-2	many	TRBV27	TGTGCCAGACCGACAGGGAACTATGGCTACACCTTC	CARPTGNYGYTF
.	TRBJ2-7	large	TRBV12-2	TGTGCAAGTCGCTTAGTTTCGCATGGTCTAGCGGACTACGAGCAGTACTTC	CASRLVSHGLADYEQYF
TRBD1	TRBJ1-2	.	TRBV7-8	TGTGCCAGCAGCTCCCGGACAGGGGGCATTTTCTATGGCTACACCTTC	CASSSRTGGIFYGYTF
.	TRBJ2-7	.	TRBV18	TGTGCCAGCTCACCCGGACTTGGGCCCTACGAGCAGTACTTC	CASSPGLGPYEQYF
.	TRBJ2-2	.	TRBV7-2	TGTGCCAGCAGACCCGGGACTCCGAACACCGGGGAGCTGTTTTTT	CASRPGTPNTGELFF
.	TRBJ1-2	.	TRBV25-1	TGTGCCAGCAGTGGACAGCGTGGCTACACCTTC	CASSGQRGYTF
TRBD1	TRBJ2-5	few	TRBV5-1	TGCGCCAGCAGCTTGGGACAGGGGGGCCAAGAGACCCAGTACTTC	CASSLGQGGQETQYF
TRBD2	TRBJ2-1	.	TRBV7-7	TGTGCCAGCAGCGCAACCGGGACTAGTAGTTTTGAGCAGTTCTTC	CASSATGTSSFEQFF
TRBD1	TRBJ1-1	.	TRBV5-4	TGTGCCAGCAGTACAGGGGTTGGGAGGAACACTGAAGCTTTCTTT	CASSTGVGRNTEAFF
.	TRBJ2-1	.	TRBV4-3	TGCGCCAGCAGCCAAGTCGTCCAGAACAATGAGCAGTTCTTC	CASSQVVQNNEQFF
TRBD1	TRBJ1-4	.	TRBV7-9	TGTGCCAGCAGCTTGACAGGGGGGAATGAAAAACTGTTTTTT	CASSLTGGNEKLFF
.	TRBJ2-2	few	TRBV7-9	TGTGCCAGCAGCTTACGAGACGAGGACAGTGAACACCGGGGAGCTGTTTTT	CASSLRDEDSEHRGAVF
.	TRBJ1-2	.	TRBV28	TGTGCCAGCAGTTTGACAGGAGAAAGAGCTAACTATGGCTACACCTTC	CASSLTGERANYGYTF
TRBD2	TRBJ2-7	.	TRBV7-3	TGTGCCAGCAGCTTTGTAGCGGGAGGCCCCTACGAGCAGTACTTC	CASSFVAGGPYEQYF
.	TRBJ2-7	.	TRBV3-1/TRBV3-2	TGTGCCAGCAGCCAAGATCCAGAATACGAGCAGTACTTC	CASSQDPEYEQYF